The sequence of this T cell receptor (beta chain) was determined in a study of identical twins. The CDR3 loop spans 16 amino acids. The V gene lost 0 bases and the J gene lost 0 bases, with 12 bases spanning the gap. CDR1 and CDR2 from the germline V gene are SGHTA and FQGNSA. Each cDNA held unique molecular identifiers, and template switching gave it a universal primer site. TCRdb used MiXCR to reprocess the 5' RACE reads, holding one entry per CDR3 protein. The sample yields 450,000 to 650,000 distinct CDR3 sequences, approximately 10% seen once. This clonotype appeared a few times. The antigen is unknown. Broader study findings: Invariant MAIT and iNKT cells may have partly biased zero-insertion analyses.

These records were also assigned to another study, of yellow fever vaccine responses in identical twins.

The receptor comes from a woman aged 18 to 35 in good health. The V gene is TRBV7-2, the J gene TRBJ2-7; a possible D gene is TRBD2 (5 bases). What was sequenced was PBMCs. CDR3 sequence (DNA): TGTGCCAGCAGCTTAGCGGCCAGCGGATCCTCCTACGAGCAGTACTTC. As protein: CASSLAASGSSYEQYF.